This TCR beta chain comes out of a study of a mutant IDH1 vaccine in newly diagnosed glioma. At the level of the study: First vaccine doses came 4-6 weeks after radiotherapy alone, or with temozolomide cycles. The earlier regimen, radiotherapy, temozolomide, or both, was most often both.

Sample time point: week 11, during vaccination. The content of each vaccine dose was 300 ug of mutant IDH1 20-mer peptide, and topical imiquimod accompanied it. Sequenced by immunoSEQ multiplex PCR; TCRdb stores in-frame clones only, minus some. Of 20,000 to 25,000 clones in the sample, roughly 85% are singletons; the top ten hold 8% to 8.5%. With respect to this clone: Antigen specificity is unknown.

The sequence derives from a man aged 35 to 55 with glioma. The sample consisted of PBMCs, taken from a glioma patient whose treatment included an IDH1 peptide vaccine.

The CDR3, as DNA: TGCAGCGTTGAAGCGGTCAGGGGCACTGAAGCTTTCTTT. This sequence encodes CSVEAVRGTEAFF. The V call is TRBV29-1, the J call TRBJ1-1; the D gene is possibly TRBD1 (6 bases). There are 13 residues in the CDR3. Germline V lookup: CDR1 SQVTM, CDR2 ANQGSEA. Between the trimmed V and J ends, which lost 1 base and 4 bases, there was a span of 10 bases.